The T cell receptor (beta chain) under discussion was sequenced for a study of blood T cell repertoires in COVID-19. Study as a whole: T cells, B-cell-depleted T cells, or PBMCs provided the cDNA or gDNA that served as material.

How the authors handled the data: It was from reference gene primer amplification that nucleated cell counts were estimated. Produced via immunoSEQ multiplex PCR; TCRdb's table is partial and in-frame only. V and J calls plus clone size are reproduced from that table; the DNA served to infer D and trimming. The data contain about 220,000 clones, approximately 85% of them singletons. The CDR3 spans 15 residues. CDR1 is SGHTA, CDR2 FQGNSA, per germline. The ends were cut back, 2 bases at V and 5 bases at J, with 14 bases in the middle. Sequences were obtained from peripheral blood. The sequence was collected from a man aged 45-65 years who had recovered from COVID-19. The chain uses TRBV7-2 and TRBJ2-3; D remains unclear. The CDR3 sequence: CASSLRYERGDTQYF. CDR3 sequence (DNA): TGTGCCAGCAGCTTACGGTACGAGCGCGGAGATACGCAGTATTTT.